These 21 T cell receptor beta chains share one sample of origin, sequenced in a study of shared clonotypes between healthy human individuals. CD45RO negativity and positive selection for CCR7 defined naive CD8 cells, a population that excluded terminally differentiated effector memory CD45RA+ cells. Sequencing was performed with immunoSEQ multiplex PCR; in TCRdb, only in-frame clones are kept and a portion is missing. Among 1.5 million to 2.5 million clones, roughly 95% were seen once, and the ten largest hold more than 0.9%. Sequencing used naive CD8+ T cells sorted from blood. Receptor source: a man between 18 and 29 years old in good health.

As concerns this clone: Other DNA sequences in the same sample also yield this CDR3. The chain recombines TRBV28 with TRBJ1-5, with D hard to call. The CDR3 length is 14 residues. Germline V lookup: CDR1 MDHEN, CDR2 SYDVKM. Trimming left V 2 bases short and J 2 bases short, with 7 bases between. The CDR3 here is CASSLLGGNQPQHF. The CDR3 DNA follows: TGTGCCAGCAGTTTACTGGGCGGCAATCAGCCCCAGCATTTT.

The chain couples TRBV7-8 to TRBJ2-1, with D possibly being TRBD1 or TRBD2 (5 bases each). The V and J ends lost 5 bases and 7 bases respectively, with 9 bases between them. Germline-derived CDR1 and CDR2 are SGHVS and FQNEAQ. The CDR3 spans 12 residues. The CDR3 spells CASSLEGNEQFF. CDR3 sequence (DNA): TGTGCCAGCAGCCTAGAGGGGAATGAGCAGTTCTTC.

The chain's CDR3 is CASSLGTTHYEQYF. For the CDR3, the DNA is TGTGCCAGCAGCTTAGGGACCACCCACTACGAGCAGTACTTC. The chain carries TRBV7-9 and TRBJ2-7; D is unclear. This CDR3 is 14 amino acids long. Germline V lookup: CDR1 SEHNR, CDR2 FQNEAQ (reference sequence). The V end was cut by 1 base, the J end by 3 bases, with 10 bases between. The entire variable domain, with the rest obtained from reference TRBV7-9 and TRBJ2-7, is as follows: DTGVSQNPRHKITKRGQNVTFRCDPISEHNRLYWYRQTLGQGPEFLTYFQNEAQLEKSRLLSDRFSAERPKGSFSTLEIQRTEQGDSAMYLCASSLGTTHYEQYFGPGTRLTVT.

The V and J genes are TRBV10-2 and TRBJ2-7, with D possibly TRBD2 on 6 matching bases. CDR1 and CDR2 from the germline V gene are WSHSY and SAAADI. V was clipped by 7 bases and J by 2 bases, with 15 bases between them. The CDR3 totals 14 residues. This CDR3 reads CASKLRDSTYEQYF. The CDR3 coding sequence is TGCGCCAGCAAGCTCCGGGACTCCACCTACGAGCAGTACTTC.

As concerns this clone: A junction end diverges from the germline sequence, so it may reflect a read error. This sequence joins TRBV13 and TRBJ2-7; TRBD1 aligns across 11 bases. The CDR3 has 14 residues. Germline-derived CDR1 and CDR2 are PRHDT and FYEKMQ (reference sequence). The CDR3 here is CASSLGQGAHEQYF. The CDR3 DNA reads as TGTGCCAGCAGCCTAGGACAGGGGGCCCACGAGCAGTACTTC. The full variable domain, completed using reference TRBV13 and TRBJ2-7, is AAGVIQSPRHLIKEKRETATLKCYPIPRHDTVYWYQQGPGQDPQFLISFYEKMQSDKGSIPDRFSAQQFSDYHSELNMSSLELGDSALYFCASSLGQGAHEQYFGPGTRLTVT.

The chain couples TRBV11-2 to TRBJ2-6, with 7 positions matching TRBD1. Germline trimming cut 5 bases from V and 3 bases from J; bases unmatched to any gene: 7. This CDR3 contains 16 residues. Per the germline V gene, CDR1 is SGHAT and CDR2 is FQNNGV. This CDR3 reads CASSRPGGNGANVLTF. CDR3 coding DNA: TGTGCCAGCAGCCGGCCAGGGGGTAATGGGGCCAACGTCCTGACTTTC.

The rearrangement joins TRBV7-6 to TRBJ1-5; D is ambiguous. This CDR3 spans 13 amino acids. V was pared by 3 bases and J by 5 bases, with 8 bases between. Germline V CDR1 and CDR2: SGHVS, FNYEAQ. The CDR3 sequence: CASSLTADQPQHF. CDR3 nucleotides: TGTGCCAGCAGCTTGACGGCCGATCAGCCCCAGCATTTT.

The chain carries TRBV7-8 and TRBJ2-3, with a tentative D call TRBD2 (5 bases). Trimming removed 6 bases from V and 0 bases from J, with 22 bases in between. The CDR3 loop spans 18 amino acids. The germline V gene encodes CDR1 SGHVS and CDR2 FQNEAQ. The CDR3 coding sequence is TGTGCCAGCAGTCCAGGCCCTCCGGGGTGGGCTAGCACAGATACGCAGTATTTT. Its protein is CASSPGPPGWASTDTQYF.

V gene TRBV11-1 combines with J gene TRBJ2-7; D ambiguous. Looked up from germline, CDR1 is SGHAT and CDR2 is FQDESV (reference sequence). This CDR3 is 13 amino acids long. Trimming took off 5 bases at V and 2 bases at J, with 10 bases between the two ends. CDR3 sequence: CASSHGQTYEQYF. CDR3 in DNA: TGTGCCAGCAGCCACGGGCAGACCTACGAGCAGTACTTC.

The chain uses TRBV27 and TRBJ2-2; a possible D gene is TRBD1 (6 bases). Looked up from germline, CDR1 is MNHEY and CDR2 is SMNVEV (reference sequence). The CDR3 runs 13 residues. V lost 5 bases and J 6 bases, leaving 10 bases between the germline ends. CDR3 in amino acids: CASSDSGAGELFF. In DNA, the CDR3 is TGTGCCAGCAGTGACTCAGGGGCCGGGGAGCTGTTTTTT.

This chain uses TRBV5-6 with TRBJ2-5; D may be TRBD2 (5 bases). CDR1 is SGHDT, CDR2 YYEEEE, per germline. Trimming removed 3 bases from V and 0 bases from J, with 12 bases in between. This CDR3 is built from 15 residues. Here the CDR3 reads CASSSEWEYQETQYF. The CDR3 bases are TGTGCCAGCAGCTCAGAGTGGGAGTACCAAGAGACCCAGTACTTC.

V is TRBV7-6 and J is TRBJ1-4, with D uncertain. CDR3 length: 14 residues. Germline V CDR1 and CDR2: SGHVS, FNYEAQ. Trimming removed 6 bases at V and 8 bases at J, with 16 bases between. In nucleotides, the CDR3 is TGTGCCAGCAGTTACTTAGCCGGCGGCGAAAAACTGTTTTTT. Its protein product is CASSYLAGGEKLFF.

The chain has TRBV7-2 and TRBJ2-3; D is undetermined. With 2 bases removed from V and 3 bases from J, the gap between germline ends came to 18 bases. This CDR3 spans 17 amino acids. Per germline, CDR1 SGHTA and CDR2 FQGNSA. The CDR3 region has the DNA TGTGCCAGCAGCTTATTCCCATGGGATGGAGCAACAGATACGCAGTATTTT. It yields the protein CASSLFPWDGATDTQYF.

This clone has more than one count but fewer than ten. The V gene is TRBV13, the J gene TRBJ1-1; the match to TRBD1 covers 7 bases. The CDR3 runs to 13 residues. CDR1 is PRHDT and CDR2 is FYEKMQ in the germline V gene (reference sequence). V dropped 0 bases and J dropped 10; count of bases not matched to a gene: 5. The CDR3 region has the DNA TGTGCCAGCAGCTTAGGAAGGGGGCGTGGAGCTTTCTTT. As protein: CASSLGRGRGAFF.

V gene TRBV6-1 combines with J gene TRBJ1-6, with no clear D. There are 18 residues in the CDR3. Between the trimmed V and J ends, which lost 0 bases and 0 bases, there was a span of 12 bases. From germline, CDR1 is MNHNS and CDR2 SASEGT. The CDR3 DNA is TGTGCCAGCAGTGAAGCGGAGGGTTTGAGCTCCTATAATTCACCCCTCCACTTT. Its translation is CASSEAEGLSSYNSPLHF.

The chain joins TRBV7-2 to TRBJ2-5, with 10 positions matching TRBD2. CDR1 and CDR2 from the germline V gene are SGHTA and FQGNSA. V shed 1 base, J shed 5 bases, and the junction held 7 bases outside the gene matches. The CDR3 loop spans 16 amino acids. CDR3 sequence (DNA): TGTGCCAGCAGCTTAGTGGTAGCGGGGGGTGACGAGACCCAGTACTTC. Protein: CASSLVVAGGDETQYF.

In its sample, this clone was seen once. This chain connects TRBV28 to TRBJ2-3; TRBD1 agrees at 8 bases. The V gene end was trimmed by 5 bases and the J gene end by 2 bases; junction bases not matched to a gene: 9. CDR3 size: 16 residues. Germline V gene lookup returns CDR1 MDHEN and CDR2 SYDVKM. The CDR3 region has the DNA TGTGCCAGCAGTGGGGTCAGGGGGCCCTTCACAGATACGCAGTATTTT. This sequence encodes CASSGVRGPFTDTQYF.

This chain links TRBV11-2 with TRBJ2-7; 11 positions agree with TRBD1. Germline CDR1 SGHAT, CDR2 FQNNGV. The CDR3 has 14 amino acids. Trimming removed 5 bases from V and 4 bases from J; junction bases left unmatched: 4. The CDR3 loop is CASSAGTGGYEQYF. The DNA for the CDR3 is TGTGCCAGCAGCGCCGGGACAGGGGGGTACGAGCAGTACTTC.

This sequence joins TRBV6-1 and TRBJ1-3, with TRBD1 as a possible D gene (5 bases). Germline V gives CDR1 MNHNS, CDR2 SASEGT. This CDR3 has 17 amino acids. V was shortened by 0 bases and J by 2 bases, with 14 bases between the two germline ends. This CDR3 reads CASSEAVGDRPGNTIYF. For the CDR3, the DNA is TGTGCCAGCAGTGAAGCTGTAGGGGATAGGCCTGGAAACACCATATATTTT.

The chain uses TRBV12-5 and TRBJ2-2; 8 bases are a match to TRBD2. Germline loops: CDR1 LGHNT, CDR2 FRNRAP. CDR3 length: 15 amino acids. V lost 0 bases, J lost 7 bases, and 4 bases stayed unmatched. CDR3 protein: CASGLVVSGVGELFF. The CDR3 DNA is TGTGCTAGTGGTTTGGTGGTTAGCGGGGTCGGGGAGCTGTTTTTT.

The chain employs TRBV12-5 and TRBJ1-1; the D is unclear. V was clipped by 3 bases and J by 7 bases, with 12 bases between them. This CDR3 spans 13 amino acids. Germline V lookup: CDR1 LGHNT, CDR2 FRNRAP. CDR3 nucleotide sequence: TGTGCTAGTGGTTTATGGGATGGTGGTGAAGCTTTCTTT. Translating gives CASGLWDGGEAFF.